The rows below give T cell receptor beta chains drawn from one sample of a study of blood T cells in healthy people across ages. TCRdb analysed the 5' RACE reads with MiXCR anew, one entry per CDR3 protein. The repertoire holds about 590,000 distinct CDR3 sequences, with approximately 30% as singletons. Sequencing input: blood. The source of these receptors is a woman older than 75 in good health. The CDR3 runs from the conserved cysteine through the conserved F or W. D genes are given only for firm matches. Only some rows state a clone size, as once, few, many or a class for expanded clones.

j_gene: TRBJ1-2; d_gene: TRBD1; abundance: .; v_gene: TRBV2; CDR3aa: CASSPRAAGGHYGYTF; CDR3nt: TGTGCCAGCAGTCCCCGAGCGGCAGGGGGCCACTATGGCTACACCTTC
j_gene: TRBJ2-7; d_gene: TRBD1; abundance: many; v_gene: TRBV10-3; CDR3aa: CAISEKGTGALSGEYF; CDR3nt: TGTGCCATCAGTGAGAAGGGGACAGGGGCCCTTTCCGGGGAGTACTTC
j_gene: TRBJ1-1; d_gene: TRBD1; abundance: many; v_gene: TRBV7-9; CDR3aa: CASSLGGQVKNTEAFF; CDR3nt: TGTGCCAGCAGCCTCGGGGGACAGGTGAAGAACACTGAAGCTTTCTTT
j_gene: TRBJ2-5; d_gene: TRBD2; abundance: many; v_gene: TRBV7-2; CDR3aa: CASSLGTSLGTQYF; CDR3nt: TGTGCCAGCAGCTTAGGGACTAGTTTGGGGACCCAGTACTTC
j_gene: TRBJ2-3; d_gene: TRBD1; abundance: .; v_gene: TRBV28; CDR3aa: CASSSAGQGQNTQYF; CDR3nt: TGTGCCAGCAGTTCCGCCGGACAGGGGCAAAATACGCAGTATTTT
j_gene: TRBJ2-1; d_gene: TRBD2; abundance: many; v_gene: TRBV5-6; CDR3aa: CASSPTGTSGGLPYNEQFF; CDR3nt: TGTGCCAGCAGCCCCACGGGTACTAGCGGGGGCCTCCCCTACAATGAGCAGTTCTTC
j_gene: TRBJ2-1; d_gene: .; abundance: many; v_gene: TRBV7-9; CDR3aa: CASSKMEQFF; CDR3nt: TGTGCCAGCAGCAAGATGGAGCAGTTCTTC
j_gene: TRBJ1-2; d_gene: .; abundance: many; v_gene: TRBV11-1; CDR3aa: CASSLSAHVNYGYTF; CDR3nt: TGTGCCAGCAGCTTATCGGCCCACGTTAACTATGGCTACACCTTC
j_gene: TRBJ1-1; d_gene: TRBD1; abundance: .; v_gene: TRBV5-6; CDR3aa: CASSLVGQQAFF; CDR3nt: TGTGCCAGCAGCTTGGTGGGACAGCAAGCTTTCTTT
j_gene: TRBJ2-7; d_gene: TRBD2; abundance: few; v_gene: TRBV28; CDR3aa: CASRERGSFYEQYF; CDR3nt: TGTGCCAGCAGAGAGCGGGGGTCTTTCTACGAGCAGTACTTC
j_gene: TRBJ2-3; d_gene: TRBD1; abundance: many; v_gene: TRBV11-2; CDR3aa: CASSLGDRRADTQYF; CDR3nt: TGTGCCAGCAGCTTAGGGGACAGGAGGGCGGATACGCAGTATTTT
j_gene: TRBJ2-2; d_gene: .; abundance: .; v_gene: TRBV30; CDR3aa: CARSQHLGSVNTGELFF; CDR3nt: TGTGCCCGCTCCCAACACTTAGGGAGTGTGAACACCGGGGAGCTGTTTTTT
j_gene: TRBJ1-2; d_gene: .; abundance: .; v_gene: TRBV12-3/TRBV12-4; CDR3aa: CASSQGHPTGYTF; CDR3nt: TGTGCCAGCAGCCAGGGACATCCCACGGGCTACACCTTC
j_gene: TRBJ1-1; d_gene: .; abundance: few; v_gene: TRBV12-3/TRBV12-4; CDR3aa: CASSLRQGRTEAFF; CDR3nt: TGTGCCAGCAGTTTGAGGCAGGGTCGGACTGAAGCTTTCTTT
j_gene: TRBJ2-7; d_gene: .; abundance: .; v_gene: TRBV7-2; CDR3aa: CASSSSAPGGEQYF; CDR3nt: TGTGCCAGCAGCTCTTCCGCCCCTGGTGGGGAGCAGTACTTC
j_gene: TRBJ2-1; d_gene: TRBD1; abundance: .; v_gene: TRBV3-1; CDR3aa: CASSQRLNRGFEGNEQFF; CDR3nt: TGTGCCAGCAGCCAAAGATTAAACAGGGGCTTCGAAGGCAATGAGCAGTTCTTC
j_gene: TRBJ1-2; d_gene: TRBD1; abundance: many; v_gene: TRBV5-1; CDR3aa: CASSLSLDRGSSYGYTF; CDR3nt: TGCGCCAGCAGCCTTTCCTTGGACAGGGGGAGTAGCTATGGCTACACCTTC
j_gene: TRBJ2-7; d_gene: TRBD2; abundance: many; v_gene: TRBV27; CDR3aa: CASSSWGAASAGGEQYF; CDR3nt: TGTGCCAGCTCCTCTTGGGGGGCAGCATCGGCGGGGGGTGAGCAGTACTTC
j_gene: TRBJ2-1; d_gene: .; abundance: many; v_gene: TRBV20-1; CDR3aa: CSATPWASGAYNEQFF; CDR3nt: TGCAGTGCCACGCCCTGGGCCTCGGGGGCCTACAATGAGCAGTTCTTC
j_gene: TRBJ2-7; d_gene: .; abundance: once; v_gene: TRBV7-9; CDR3aa: CASSLGEGAQYEQYF; CDR3nt: TGTGCCAGCAGCTTAGGGGAGGGGGCCCAATACGAGCAGTACTTC
j_gene: TRBJ1-2; d_gene: .; abundance: few; v_gene: TRBV21-1; CDR3aa: CASSPQKGQGIWANYGYTF; CDR3nt: TGTGCCAGCAGCCCTCAAAAGGGTCAGGGAATCTGGGCTAACTATGGCTACACCTTC
j_gene: TRBJ2-1; d_gene: .; abundance: .; v_gene: TRBV7-8; CDR3aa: CASSSRGRVSSYSEQFF; CDR3nt: TGTGCCAGCAGCTCCCGCGGCAGGGTAAGCTCCTACAGTGAGCAGTTCTTC
j_gene: TRBJ1-1; d_gene: .; abundance: few; v_gene: TRBV20-1; CDR3aa: CSAKVLGTEAFF; CDR3nt: TGCAGTGCTAAGGTACTAGGCACTGAAGCTTTCTTT
j_gene: TRBJ2-7; d_gene: .; abundance: .; v_gene: TRBV20-1; CDR3aa: CSATPPNAYEQYF; CDR3nt: TGCAGCGCGACACCTCCCAACGCTTACGAGCAGTACTTC
j_gene: TRBJ1-5; d_gene: TRBD1; abundance: many; v_gene: TRBV7-8; CDR3aa: CASSLGTGANSNQPQHF; CDR3nt: TGTGCCAGCAGCTTAGGTACAGGGGCCAATAGCAATCAGCCCCAGCATTTT
j_gene: TRBJ2-3; d_gene: TRBD2; abundance: few; v_gene: TRBV20-1; CDR3aa: CSARRPSGGDTQYF; CDR3nt: TGCAGTGCTAGGAGGCCAAGCGGGGGAGATACGCAGTATTTT
j_gene: TRBJ2-1; d_gene: TRBD1; abundance: few; v_gene: TRBV10-3; CDR3aa: CAISERTGRNEQFF; CDR3nt: TGTGCCATCAGTGAGAGGACAGGGAGGAATGAGCAGTTCTTC
j_gene: TRBJ1-1; d_gene: .; abundance: .; v_gene: TRBV6-6; CDR3aa: CASTPKLRTEAFF; CDR3nt: TGTGCCAGCACCCCAAAGTTACGCACTGAAGCTTTCTTT
j_gene: TRBJ2-3; d_gene: .; abundance: few; v_gene: TRBV3-1; CDR3aa: CASSPMAGALTDTQYF; CDR3nt: TGTGCCAGCAGCCCCATGGCGGGGGCCCTCACAGATACGCAGTATTTT
j_gene: TRBJ1-2; d_gene: .; abundance: .; v_gene: TRBV9; CDR3aa: CASSVVPGESGHTF; CDR3nt: TGTGCCAGCAGCGTAGTGCCGGGGGAAAGCGGCCACACCTTC
j_gene: TRBJ1-2; d_gene: .; abundance: .; v_gene: TRBV20-1; CDR3aa: CSATTPEYGYTF; CDR3nt: TGCAGTGCAACGACCCCGGAATATGGCTACACCTTC
j_gene: TRBJ1-6; d_gene: .; abundance: few; v_gene: TRBV9; CDR3aa: CASSSRQTSNSPLYF; CDR3nt: TGTGCCAGCAGCTCCCGACAGACTTCTAATTCACCCCTCTACTTT
j_gene: TRBJ1-1; d_gene: TRBD1; abundance: .; v_gene: TRBV4-2; CDR3aa: CASSQADREVTEAFF; CDR3nt: TGTGCCAGCAGCCAAGCGGACAGGGAAGTGACTGAAGCTTTCTTT
j_gene: TRBJ1-1; d_gene: TRBD1; abundance: few; v_gene: TRBV9; CDR3aa: CASSVTGGSTEAFF; CDR3nt: TGTGCCAGCAGCGTAACAGGGGGCAGCACTGAAGCTTTCTTT
j_gene: TRBJ1-5; d_gene: .; abundance: few; v_gene: TRBV3-1; CDR3aa: CASSQGPTQPQHF; CDR3nt: TGTGCCAGCAGCCAAGGTCCTACCCAGCCCCAGCATTTT
j_gene: TRBJ2-6; d_gene: .; abundance: many; v_gene: TRBV11-2; CDR3aa: CASRTGRWGANVLTF; CDR3nt: TGTGCCAGCAGAACAGGACGATGGGGGGCCAACGTCCTGACTTTC
j_gene: TRBJ2-3; d_gene: .; abundance: few; v_gene: TRBV30; CDR3aa: CAWTLGGAWSTDTQYF; CDR3nt: TGTGCCTGGACACTGGGGGGGGCTTGGAGCACAGATACGCAGTATTTT
j_gene: TRBJ1-1; d_gene: .; abundance: few; v_gene: TRBV20-1; CDR3aa: CSARDWARAMNTEAFF; CDR3nt: TGCAGTGCTAGAGATTGGGCTCGGGCCATGAACACTGAAGCTTTCTTT
j_gene: TRBJ2-5; d_gene: TRBD2; abundance: many; v_gene: TRBV20-1; CDR3aa: CSAQKTSGEETQYF; CDR3nt: TGCAGTGCCCAAAAGACTAGCGGGGAAGAGACCCAGTACTTC